The T cell receptor beta chain under discussion was sequenced for a study of a mutant IDH1 vaccine in newly diagnosed glioma. Libraries were prepared by immunoSEQ multiplex PCR; TCRdb keeps only in-frame clonotypes and omits some of them. The top ten clones hold more than 5.5% of a sample with tens of thousands of clones, 79% of them seen once. Time point reported: week 5, during vaccination. In the vaccine, a single dose held 300 ug of the mutant IDH1 20-mer peptide, along with topical imiquimod. In this sample, this clone turned up a few times. Antigen specificity is unknown. Per germline, CDR1 SNHLY and CDR2 FYNNEI. V lost 2 bases and J 10 bases, leaving 17 bases between the germline ends. The CDR3 contains 15 residues.

The source is a middle-aged man with glioma. Some clones in this sample may be carry-over from other donors' samples. The sequenced sample was PBMCs, obtained from a glioma patient whose treatment included an IDH1 peptide vaccine. The chain joins TRBV2 to TRBJ1-4, with D uncertain. The CDR3 sequence is CASSEIFSLGGKLFF. CDR3 in DNA: TGTGCCAGCAGTGAAATATTCAGTTTGGGTGGAAAACTGTTTTTT. The complete variable domain, with remaining parts taken from reference TRBV2 and TRBJ1-4, reads EPEVTQTPSHQVTQMGQEVILRCVPISNHLYFYWYRQILGQKVEFLVSFYNNEISEKSEIFDDQFSVERPDGSNFTLKIRSTKLEDSAMYFCASSEIFSLGGKLFFGSGTQLSVL.